This TCR beta chain was observed in a study of T cells in Graves' hyperthyroidism and ophthalmopathy. Study-wide results and caveats: Within blood appeared most thyroid clonotypes that had expanded above 0.001. Onset of ophthalmopathy came a median approximately 6.9 months after the model predicted it.

Researchers took RNA transcripts and amplified the TCR beta CDR3 regions from them. The HTBI set primed first-round TCR CDR3 RT-PCR. Via MiXCR, TCRdb re-called the multiplex PCR reads, giving one row per CDR3 protein. The data show over 450,000 distinct CDR3 sequences, with 17% seen just once and approximately 16% held by the top ten. Trimming removed 5 bases from V and 0 bases from J, with 11 bases in between. CDR1 is LNHDA and CDR2 is SQIVND in the germline V gene (reference sequence). CDR3 size: 15 residues. Investigators excluded patients with uncontrolled infection, other autoimmune disease, pregnancy or lactation. This clonotype was detected ten times or more. Its antigen is undetermined.

Sequenced: blood. This rearrangement joins TRBV19 to TRBJ1-5; D may be TRBD1 (5 bases). The receptor was isolated from a woman aged 18-29 years with Graves' ophthalmopathy. The CDR3: CASSPDRNSNQPQHF. The DNA of the CDR3 is TGTGCCAGTAGTCCCGACAGAAATAGCAATCAGCCCCAGCATTTT.